This T cell receptor (beta chain) was captured by sequencing in a study of T cell responses to AZD1222 COVID-19 vaccine. Germline V CDR1 and CDR2: LNHDA, SQIVND (reference sequence). CDR3 length: 14 residues. The J segment lost 0 bases and the V segment lost 6 bases, leaving 4 bases of the junction unmatched. Only in-frame clones appear in the TCRdb table, and some are missing; sequencing was by immunoSEQ multiplex PCR. The repertoire includes about 66,000 clones, 85% to 90% of them detected once, and about 5% sits in the top ten. Worth noting for this clone: Its specificity is not known.

Whole-study findings and limits: Clonal diversity was possibly underestimated, and the donors were mostly white British, with more females. No repertoire was sampled before or during the peak T cell response, only after it. Only six or seven AZD1222 recipients tested seropositive at baseline. The study reported that nearly half of spike-specific TCRs target unmutated variant regions.

V gene TRBV19 combines with J gene TRBJ2-7, with 8 positions matching TRBD1. The source was peripheral blood, collected 28 days after the second dose of the MenACWY control vaccine. The sequence was obtained from an adult who received the MenACWY meningococcal vaccine as a control. CDR3 DNA: TGTGCCAGTAGCGGACAGGGATTCTCCTACGAGCAGTACTTC. Its protein product is CASSGQGFSYEQYF.